These 17 T cell receptor beta chains came from one sample sequenced in a study of cytomegalovirus exposure and HLA in healthy donors. This table comes from immunoSEQ multiplex PCR, and its TCRdb copy is limited to in-frame clones, with some not included. This repertoire shows about 56,000 clones, approximately 92% found once; its top ten account for over 12%. The sequenced sample was PBMCs. These TCRs come from a woman younger than 35 in good health and CMV-seronegative.

This clone was observed a single time. V and J are TRBV28 and TRBJ2-5; D call uncertain. Germline V lookup: CDR1 MDHEN, CDR2 SYDVKM. V was trimmed by 2 bases and J by 0 bases, leaving 10 bases between them. The CDR3 length is 15 residues. DNA of the CDR3: TGTGCCAGCAGTTTAGCAGTACCGTACCAAGAGACCCAGTACTTC. Its translation is CASSLAVPYQETQYF.

The chain links TRBV2 to TRBJ1-2; D gene uncertain. CDR1 is SNHLY, CDR2 FYNNEI, per germline. The CDR3 totals 14 residues. V was trimmed by 7 bases and J by 5 bases, leaving 17 bases between them. This CDR3 reads CASTPGTASYGYTF. CDR3 nucleotide sequence: TGTGCCAGCACCCCCGGTACCGCCTCGTATGGCTACACCTTC.

The V gene is TRBV28, the J gene TRBJ1-2; TRBD1 matches 10 bases. CDR3 length: 14 residues. The V gene's germline CDR1 is MDHEN and CDR2 SYDVKM. V lost 6 bases and J lost 5; bases outside the gene matches: 6. The CDR3 nucleotides are TGTGCCAGCAGCCCCGGGACAGGGGTTTATGGCTACACCTTC. Translated: CASSPGTGVYGYTF.

The V call is TRBV9, the J call TRBJ2-5, with D unresolved. Trimming took 0 bases from V and 7 from J, leaving 10 bases between them. The germline CDR1 and CDR2 sequences are SGDLS and YYNGEE. The CDR3 length is 13 residues. As DNA, the CDR3 is TGTGCCAGCAGCGTAGACCGCGCCGGGACCCAGTACTTC. It codes for CASSVDRAGTQYF. Looking up the rest from reference TRBV9 and TRBJ2-5 gives the full variable domain: DSGVTQTPKHLITATGQRVTLRCSPRSGDLSVYWYQQSLDQGLQFLIQYYNGEERAKGNILERFSAQQFPDLHSELNLSSLELGDSALYFCASSVDRAGTQYFGPGTRLLVL.

V is TRBV27 and J is TRBJ2-7, with D hard to call. Deletions cut 6 bases from V and 2 bases from J, with 8 bases between. The CDR3 extends over 12 amino acids. Germline loops: CDR1 MNHEY, CDR2 SMNVEV (reference sequence). The CDR3 region has the DNA TGTGCCAGCAGATCGATAGCCTACGAGCAGTACTTC. Protein sequence: CASRSIAYEQYF.

This chain links TRBV29-1 with TRBJ2-7, with D unresolved. CDR1 is SQVTM, CDR2 ANQGSEA, per germline. The V and J ends lost 1 base and 0 bases respectively, with 10 bases between them. The CDR3 extends over 14 amino acids. The CDR3 DNA follows: TGCAGCGTTGAAGGTAGAGAGGACTCCTACGAGCAGTACTTC. It is translated as CSVEGREDSYEQYF.

The gene calls are TRBV30 and TRBJ2-1; the match to TRBD1 covers 9 bases. The CDR3 consists of 16 residues. Germline lookup yields CDR1 GTSNPN and CDR2 SVGIG (reference sequence). Germline trimming cut 7 bases from V and 0 bases from J; bases unmatched to any gene: 10. CDR3 bases: TGTGCCTTCACCCCCGGGACAGGGCTCTCCTACAATGAGCAGTTCTTC. This translates into CAFTPGTGLSYNEQFF.

This chain uses TRBV4-1 with TRBJ2-5, with a possible D match to TRBD2 (5 bases). Trimming took off 2 bases at V and 5 bases at J, with 15 bases between the two ends. Germline loops: CDR1 MGHRA, CDR2 YSYEKL. This CDR3 contains 15 residues. CDR3 loop: CASSQSGSAWETQYF. The CDR3 bases are TGCGCCAGCAGCCAAAGCGGTTCAGCTTGGGAGACCCAGTACTTC.

The V call is TRBV7-3, the J call TRBJ2-1; 8 bases are a match to TRBD2. The CDR3 contains 13 residues. In germline, CDR1 is SGHTA, CDR2 FQGTGA. The V segment lost 4 bases and the J segment 9 bases; nucleotides outside the gene matches: 5. CDR3 in amino acids: CASSYGTSGEQFF. CDR3 DNA sequence: TGTGCCAGCAGCTACGGGACTAGTGGTGAGCAGTTCTTC.

This chain uses TRBV5-1 with TRBJ2-5; TRBD2 agrees at 8 bases. Germline CDR1 reads SGHRS; CDR2 reads YFSETQ. Germline trimming cut 0 bases from V and 5 bases from J; bases unmatched to any gene: 3. The CDR3 contains 14 residues. CDR3 amino acids: CASSLVPSGETQYF. The CDR3 DNA reads as TGCGCCAGCAGCTTGGTCCCTAGCGGGGAGACCCAGTACTTC.

The CDR3 coding sequence is TGTGCCAGCGGATCCGTCCTAAAGGAGAAGGGAAACACCATATATTTT. It yields the protein CASGSVLKEKGNTIYF. The chain uses TRBV11-2 and TRBJ1-3; D is unclear. Germline V gene sequence: CDR1 SGHAT, CDR2 FQNNGV. V gave up 8 bases and J gave up 4 bases, with 21 bases separating them. The CDR3 contains 16 residues.

The V and J genes are TRBV30 and TRBJ2-4, with 7 nucleotides matching TRBD2. This CDR3 region has 15 residues. The V gene's germline CDR1 is GTSNPN and CDR2 SVGIG (reference sequence). V dropped 2 bases and J dropped 4; count of bases not matched to a gene: 8. The CDR3 sequence: CAWSLPGLYKNIQYF. CDR3 bases: TGTGCCTGGAGTTTACCGGGACTATATAAAAACATTCAGTACTTC.

In its sample, this clone was seen once. J is TRBJ2-5 and V is TRBV15, with TRBD1 matching 8 bases. In germline, CDR1 is LNHNV, CDR2 YYDKDF (reference sequence). This CDR3 has 15 residues. Germline trimming cut 5 bases from V and 5 bases from J; bases unmatched to any gene: 10. This chain's CDR3 is CATSPGQGPLETQYF. The CDR3 DNA follows: TGTGCCACCAGCCCAGGACAGGGTCCCTTGGAGACCCAGTACTTC.

The V gene is TRBV19, the J gene TRBJ1-1, with D perhaps TRBD1 (5 bases). Trimming removed 7 bases at V and 1 base at J, with 19 bases between. This CDR3 is built from 16 residues. Germline lookup yields CDR1 LNHDA and CDR2 SQIVND (reference sequence). The CDR3 coding sequence is TGTGCCAGTAACCCGGGGGGGATTGTGACGAACACTGAAGCTTTCTTT. It translates to CASNPGGIVTNTEAFF.

The gene calls are TRBV9 and TRBJ2-1; 11 bases agree with TRBD2. The CDR3 runs to 16 residues. Trimming at V came to 0 bases and at J to 6 bases, leaving 5 bases not matched to a gene. Germline V gene data show CDR1 as SGDLS and CDR2 as YYNGEE. The CDR3 sequence is CASSVGTSGGLNEQFF. CDR3 in DNA: TGTGCCAGCAGCGTAGGAACTAGCGGGGGCCTCAATGAGCAGTTCTTC.

The chain is built from TRBV15 and TRBJ1-2; 12 positions match TRBD1. The V and J ends lost 0 bases and 6 bases, in that order; junction bases with no gene match: 8. The CDR3 contains 17 residues. Germline CDR1 reads LNHNV; CDR2 reads YYDKDF (reference sequence). The chain's CDR3 is CATSRDRTGTGGDGYTF. The DNA of the CDR3 is TGTGCCACCAGCAGAGATCGAACAGGGACAGGGGGCGATGGCTACACCTTC.

This sequence joins TRBV14 and TRBJ2-1; 10 bases are shared with TRBD2. The CDR3 totals 17 residues. The trim removed 0 bases at V and 9 bases at J, leaving 11 bases unmatched. Germline values: CDR1 SGHDN, CDR2 FVKESK. This CDR3 reads CASSQDEGLAGVREQFF. The CDR3 DNA follows: TGTGCCAGCAGCCAAGATGAAGGGCTAGCGGGAGTACGTGAGCAGTTCTTC.